This T cell receptor beta chain comes out of a study of identical twins. Germline V gives CDR1 GTSNPN, CDR2 SVGIG (reference sequence). The V end was cut by 1 base, the J end by 4 bases, with 5 bases between. The CDR3 contains 12 residues. Comments on this clonotype: What it binds is unknown.

TCRdb processed the 5' RACE reads anew with MiXCR; each CDR3 protein has one entry. The sample gives roughly 1,500,000 distinct CDR3 sequences, 25% to 35% of which show up once; around 0.3% is in the top ten. General study results and limits: Because invariant MAIT and iNKT cells could be present, zero-insertion analyses could be partly confounded. In drawing conclusions, the study used cross-sectional statistical analysis and did not follow the same donors.

The clonotype was recovered from a newborn girl in good health. V is TRBV30 and J is TRBJ1-3, with D maybe TRBD1 (5 bases). What was sequenced was cord blood. For the CDR3, the DNA is TGTGCCTGGAGTGCAGGGGGAAACACCATATATTTT. Translation gives CAWSAGGNTIYF.